These 23 T cell receptor beta chains were all obtained from the same sample, sequenced in a study of T cell repertoires in cytomegalovirus infection. Their target antigens are unknown. Via MiXCR, TCRdb re-called the reads, giving one row per CDR3 protein. The repertoire holds approximately 910,000 distinct CDR3 sequences, with around a third as singletons. The material sequenced was cultured CD8+ T cells from PBMCs, taken from culture after CMV antigen stimulation. The receptors shown here come from a human donor in good health (CMV status not recorded). Some clones in this sample may be carry-over from other donors' samples.

This clonotype has a handful of counts. This chain links TRBV12-3 or TRBV12-4 with TRBJ1-1, with D uncertain. CDR3 length: 13 residues. V lost 4 bases to trimming and J lost 1 base, with 7 bases between them. The CDR3 sequence is CASSSQPNTEAFF. DNA of the CDR3: TGTGCCAGCAGTTCCCAGCCGAACACTGAAGCTTTCTTT.

CDR3: CASSQGTGVTDTQYF. CDR3 DNA: TGCGCCAGCAGCCAGGGGACAGGGGTGACAGATACGCAGTATTTT. The J gene is TRBJ2-3, the V gene TRBV4-3; 10 bases fit TRBD1. Looked up from germline, CDR1 is LGHNA and CDR2 is YSLEER. The CDR3 covers 15 residues. V lost 3 bases to trimming and J lost 3 bases; unmatched junction nucleotides: 3.

This clonotype was seen only a few times. The chain links TRBV20-1 to TRBJ2-1, with unresolved D. With 3 bases removed from V and 3 bases from J, the gap between germline ends came to 3 bases. Germline V gene sequence: CDR1 DFQATT, CDR2 SNEGSKA (reference sequence). There are 11 residues in the CDR3. The DNA for the CDR3 is TGCAGTGCTAGCGACTACAATGAGCAGTTCTTC. This codes for CSASDYNEQFF.

This clonotype was observed a handful of times. This chain connects TRBV5-6 to TRBJ1-2; the match to TRBD1 covers 7 bases. Germline V gene sequence: CDR1 SGHDT, CDR2 YYEEEE. Trimming removed 4 bases from V and 4 bases from J; junction bases left unmatched: 7. This CDR3 comprises 14 residues. The CDR3 reads CASSPTGFGYGYTF. The DNA of the CDR3 is TGTGCCAGCAGCCCGACAGGGTTCGGCTATGGCTACACCTTC.

This chain uses TRBV9 with TRBJ1-2; unclear D gene. Germline assignment: CDR1 SGDLS and CDR2 YYNGEE. The CDR3 extends over 16 amino acids. Trimming took off 0 bases at V and 0 bases at J, with 12 bases between the two ends. CDR3 in DNA: TGTGCCAGCAGCGTAGCATCGTCCCTCGCTAACTATGGCTACACCTTC. It specifies CASSVASSLANYGYTF.

The chain combines TRBV7-9 with TRBJ2-5, with 7 bases matching TRBD1. The CDR3 is 16 amino acids. Germline V gives CDR1 SEHNR, CDR2 FQNEAQ (reference sequence). J was trimmed by 2 bases and V by 7 bases; bases with no gene match: 13. The CDR3 DNA reads as TGTGCCAGCACCCGAATTAAACAGGGGCCTCAAGAGACCCAGTACTTC. Protein product: CASTRIKQGPQETQYF.

There are many counts of this clonotype. The rearrangement joins TRBV7-2 to TRBJ2-6; TRBD2 might be the D (5 bases). Per the germline V gene, CDR1 is SGHTA and CDR2 is FQGNSA. This CDR3 spans 19 amino acids. V shed 4 bases and J shed 0 bases, with 19 bases lying between them. The CDR3 here is CASSSEGSGYSSGANVLTF. CDR3 bases: TGTGCCAGCAGCTCCGAGGGTTCAGGTTACTCCTCTGGGGCCAACGTCCTGACTTTC.

The chain recombines TRBV5-6 with TRBJ2-2, with D possibly being TRBD2 (6 bases). CDR3 length equals 16 residues. Germline V gene sequence: CDR1 SGHDT, CDR2 YYEEEE. V was shortened by 4 bases and J by 2 bases, with 15 bases between the two germline ends. The chain's CDR3 is CASSPRGATNTGELFF. CDR3 coding DNA: TGTGCCAGCAGCCCGCGGGGAGCTACAAACACCGGGGAGCTGTTTTTT.

This clonotype was counted ten times or more. The chain has TRBV6-6 and TRBJ1-5; tentatively, D is TRBD1 (6 bases). The CDR3 is 13 residues long. The germline gives CDR1 MNHNY, CDR2 SVGAGI (reference sequence). Trimming took 2 bases from V and 11 from J, leaving 13 bases between them. The CDR3 coding sequence is TGTGCCAGCAGTTACCCGAGGACAGAGACCCAGCATTTT. Amino acid sequence: CASSYPRTETQHF.

The chain recombines TRBV6-1 with TRBJ1-1; no firm D call. V lost 2 bases to trimming and J lost 1 base, with 8 bases between them. CDR1 and CDR2 from the germline V gene are MNHNS and SASEGT. The CDR3 is 14 amino acids. DNA for the CDR3: TGTGCCAGCAGTGAACCGCTAACGAACACTGAAGCTTTCTTT. This codes for CASSEPLTNTEAFF.

This clonotype was found many times. J is TRBJ2-3 and V is TRBV11-2, with D maybe TRBD1 (5 bases). V was pared by 0 bases and J by 11 bases, with 15 bases between. This CDR3 is built from 14 residues. CDR1 is SGHAT, CDR2 FQNNGV, per germline. CDR3 DNA: TGTGCCAGCAGCTTAGAATGGGGCAGATACGAGCAGTATTTT. It codes for CASSLEWGRYEQYF. The whole variable domain, filled in from reference TRBV11-2 and TRBJ2-3, reads EAGVAQSPRYKIIEKRQSVAFWCNPISGHATLYWYQQILGQGPKLLIQFQNNGVVDDSQLPKDRFSAERLKGVDSTLKIQPAKLEDSAVYLCASSLEWGRYEQYFGPGTRLTVL.

This chain connects TRBV6-6 to TRBJ2-2; possible D gene TRBD1, 6 bases. Germline CDR1 reads MNHNY; CDR2 reads SVGAGI (reference sequence). Trimming left V 4 bases short and J 6 bases short, with 18 bases between. This CDR3 has 16 amino acids. The CDR3 nucleotides read TGTGCCAGCAGTTGGACGGACAGCCGTATGGCCGGGGAGCTGTTTTTT. Translating it yields CASSWTDSRMAGELFF.

Note on this clonotype: One base away lies a much larger clone, so this may be a sequencing read error. V and J are TRBV7-6 and TRBJ1-1; 7 bases are shared with TRBD1. The V gene end was trimmed by 8 bases and the J gene end by 1 base; junction bases not matched to a gene: 1. CDR3 length: 12 amino acids. The germline V gene encodes CDR1 SGHVS and CDR2 FNYEAQ. CDR3 DNA sequence: TGTGCCAGCGGACAGGAGAACACTGAAGCTTTCTTT. Translated: CASGQENTEAFF.

Ten or more counts support this clonotype. One end of the junction does not line up with germline, which may come from a read error. The rearrangement uses TRBV7-6 and TRBJ2-3; 15 bases are shared with TRBD2. The CDR3 has 19 amino acids. Germline CDR1 SGHVS, CDR2 FNYEAQ. CDR3: CASSLRTSGGAGRTDTQYF. CDR3 bases: TGTGCTAGCAGCTTACGGACTAGCGGGGGGGCTGGGCGGACAGATACGCAGTATTTT. The variable domain in full, with the rest retrieved from reference TRBV7-6 and TRBJ2-3, is GAGVSQSPRYKVTKRGQDVALRCDPISGHVSLYWYRQALGQGPEFLTYFNYEAQQDKSGLPNDRFSAERPEGSISTLTIQRTEQRDSAMYRCASSLRTSGGAGRTDTQYFGPGTRLTVL.

The rearrangement uses TRBV3-1 and TRBJ2-6, with TRBD1 as a possible D gene (5 bases). CDR1 and CDR2 from the germline V gene are LGHDT and YNNKEL (reference sequence). The CDR3 consists of 19 residues. Trimming left V 0 bases short and J 0 bases short, with 15 bases between. CDR3 bases: TGTGCCAGCAGCCAAGATTATCTGGACAAAAGCTCTGGGGCCAACGTCCTGACTTTC. Amino acid sequence: CASSQDYLDKSSGANVLTF.

The genes are TRBV7-9 and TRBJ1-4, with 10 bases lining up with TRBD1. Trimming cost V 0 bases and J 7 bases; bases outside gene matches: 2. The CDR3 totals 15 residues. In germline, CDR1 is SEHNR, CDR2 FQNEAQ (reference sequence). This CDR3 reads CASSLATGGSEKLFF. CDR3 in DNA: TGTGCCAGCAGCTTAGCGACAGGGGGCAGTGAAAAACTGTTTTTT.

The chain joins TRBV28 to TRBJ1-5; 7 nucleotides agree with TRBD1. The ends lost 6 bases at V and 6 bases at J; junction bases unmatched: 11. The CDR3 consists of 15 residues. Germline values: CDR1 MDHEN, CDR2 SYDVKM. CDR3 sequence (DNA): TGTGCCAGCAGCTTCACAGGGGTGGTGGGTCAGCCCCAGCATTTT. This sequence encodes CASSFTGVVGQPQHF.

This clonotype was observed a single time. This chain links TRBV5-4 with TRBJ1-1; D unresolved. CDR1 and CDR2 from the germline V gene are SGHNT and YYREEE (reference sequence). This CDR3 spans 15 amino acids. With 3 bases removed from V and 1 base from J, the gap between germline ends came to 13 bases. The CDR3 DNA reads as TGTGCCAGCAGCTGGGGTTCAGTGAGGAACACTGAAGCTTTCTTT. Translating it yields CASSWGSVRNTEAFF.

This clonotype was detected only a few times. The DNA for the CDR3 is TGTGCCAGCAGCTTAATAGGGGGCTTGGGAGATACGCAGTATTTT. Translating it yields CASSLIGGLGDTQYF. The chain joins TRBV5-4 to TRBJ2-3, with 7 bases that match TRBD1. Germline CDR1 SGHNT, CDR2 YYREEE (reference sequence). The ends lost 2 bases at V and 5 bases at J; junction bases unmatched: 8. CDR3 length: 15 residues. Using reference TRBV5-4 and TRBJ2-3 for the parts outside the CDR3, the full variable domain is ETGVTQSPTHLIKTRGQQVTLRCSSQSGHNTVSWYQQALGQGPQFIFQYYREEENGRGNFPPRFSGLQFPNYSSELNVNALELDDSALYLCASSLIGGLGDTQYFGPGTRLTVL.

Regarding this clonotype: At one end, the junction sequence differs from germline, possibly due to a read error. CDR3 DNA: TGCAGTGCGAGAGCCTCCCCCGGCAGGCTGAACACTGAAGCTTTCTTT. This encodes CSARASPGRLNTEAFF. V is TRBV20-1 and J is TRBJ1-1; the D is unclear. CDR3 length: 16 amino acids. CDR1 and CDR2 (germline): DFQATT, SNEGSKA (reference sequence).

The table lists this clonotype with many counts. V usage is TRBV6-5 and J usage is TRBJ2-5; 12 nucleotides match TRBD1. After removal of 2 bases from V and 6 bases from J, the junction contained 4 bases not matched to a gene. The CDR3 runs to 15 residues. Germline V CDR1 and CDR2: MNHEY, SVGAGI. CDR3: CASSYGTGGGQTQYF. The CDR3 bases are TGTGCCAGCAGTTACGGGACAGGGGGCGGGCAGACCCAGTACTTC.

This clonotype appeared a single time. A read error may account for a junction end that differs from germline. The chain recombines TRBV28 with TRBJ2-5; D is perhaps TRBD1 (6 bases). The CDR3 length is 14 residues. The germline V gene encodes CDR1 MDHEN and CDR2 SYDVKM. The DNA for the CDR3 is TGTGTCAGCAGCCTTGATGGGGGCAGGGAGACCCAGTACTTC. Translated, it gives CVSSLDGGRETQYF.

This clonotype was detected a few times. This chain uses TRBV7-9 with TRBJ2-5; possible D gene TRBD1, 5 bases. Germline CDR1 reads SEHNR; CDR2 reads FQNEAQ (reference sequence). This CDR3 has 16 amino acids. V gave up 3 bases and J gave up 5 bases, with 19 bases separating them. CDR3: CASSFLSRDPRETQYF. As DNA, the CDR3 is TGTGCCAGCAGCTTCTTGTCCAGGGATCCAAGGGAGACCCAGTACTTC.